This T cell receptor beta chain was sequenced during a study of shared clonotypes between healthy human individuals. Overall study: Serving as donors were a couple of women and a few men, whose ages spanned 18 to 49. Findings and limits, study-wide: Naive CD4 clonotypes were shared across a few donors at around 5%. The donor pool, a small one, limited the genetic and exposure-history diversity represented. Naive subsets usually exceeded memory subsets in estimated richness.

Germline loops: CDR1 LNHDA, CDR2 SQIVND (reference sequence). V lost 4 bases and J lost 5, with 5 bases in between. The CDR3 has 11 residues. Sequencing used immunoSEQ multiplex PCR; TCRdb keeps in-frame clones, though not all of them. This table holds more than 850,000 clones, about 80% found once. Comments on this clone: The antigen is undetermined.

Material: memory CD4+ T cells from PBMCs. Documented subset: CD45RA-negative fraction. The TCR originated in a man aged 18 to 29 in good health. Some clones in this sample may be carry-over from other donors' samples. The chain joins TRBV19 to TRBJ1-2; D not resolved. The CDR3 protein is CASSSSYGYTF. The CDR3 nucleotides are TGTGCCAGTAGTAGCAGTTATGGCTACACCTTC. Combining the CDR3 with reference TRBV19 and TRBJ1-2 gives the whole variable domain DGGITQSPKYLFRKEGQNVTLSCEQNLNHDAMYWYRQDPGQGLRLIYYSQIVNDFQKGDIAEGYSVSREKKESFPLTVTSAQKNPTAFYLCASSSSYGYTFGSGTRLTVV.